These 5 T cell receptor beta chains share one sample of origin, sequenced in a study of CD8 T cells in Susac syndrome. The RNA, roughly 0.45 to 1 ug, was put through reverse transcription using random hexamers. One entry per CDR3 protein, called by TCRdb with MiXCR from the immunoSEQ multiplex PCR reads. The sample consists of under 200,000 distinct CDR3 sequences, around 94% of them appearing once. The sequencing input was CD4+ T cells from PBMCs. These TCRs come from a human donor in good health.

This sequence joins TRBV27 and TRBJ2-3, with 11 positions matching TRBD2. V gave up 5 bases and J gave up 10 bases; unmatched junction bases: 11. CDR3 size: 15 residues. Germline V lookup: CDR1 MNHEY, CDR2 SMNVEV (reference sequence). DNA for the CDR3: TGTGCCAGCAGTGCGCAACTAGCGGGGGCCGATGCGCAGTATTTT. Amino acid sequence: CASSAQLAGADAQYF.

This chain connects TRBV4-3 to TRBJ2-6; D remains unclear. V was pared by 2 bases and J by 4 bases, with 12 bases between. CDR3 length: 16 residues. CDR1 and CDR2 from the germline V gene are LGHNA and YSLEER. As DNA, the CDR3 is TGCGCCAGCAGCCAAATGTGGGGTACCGGGGCCAACGTCCTGACTTTC. It translates to CASSQMWGTGANVLTF.

This chain connects TRBV19 to TRBJ1-5; D may be TRBD1 (5 bases). V was clipped by 2 bases and J by 2 bases, with 7 bases between them. CDR3 length equals 14 residues. Germline-derived CDR1 and CDR2 are LNHDA and SQIVND (reference sequence). The CDR3 region has the DNA TGTGCCAGTAGTATACAGGGAGGCAATCAGCCCCAGCATTTT. This codes for CASSIQGGNQPQHF.

The genes are TRBV5-1 and TRBJ1-1; D gene uncertain. Germline values: CDR1 SGHRS, CDR2 YFSETQ. V lost 3 bases, J lost 1 base, and 4 bases lay in between. The CDR3 has 12 amino acids. CDR3 loop: CASSSANTEAFF. Here the CDR3 DNA reads TGCGCCAGCAGCTCGGCGAACACTGAAGCTTTCTTT. Filled out from reference TRBV5-1 and TRBJ1-1, the complete variable domain reads KAGVTQTPRYLIKTRGQQVTLSCSPISGHRSVSWYQQTPGQGLQFLFEYFSETQRNKGNFPGRFSGRQFSNSRSEMNVSTLELGDSALYLCASSSANTEAFFGQGTRLTVV.

The V gene is TRBV30, the J gene TRBJ1-5; no reliable D call. This CDR3 has 15 residues. Trimming shortened V by 3 bases and J by 1 base, and 13 bases separated the two germline ends. Germline V gene lookup returns CDR1 GTSNPN and CDR2 SVGIG (reference sequence). The CDR3 protein is CAWSSPLESNQPQHF. The CDR3 DNA reads TGTGCCTGGAGCAGCCCCCTAGAGAGCAATCAGCCCCAGCATTTT.